This is a list of T cell receptor beta chains from one sample in a study of response to subunit inactivated influenza vaccine. TCRdb itself ran the RT-PCR reads through MiXCR, one entry per CDR3 protein. Here the sample spans about 520,000 distinct CDR3 sequences, approximately 7.7% being singletons. Sequencing was performed on PBMCs from blood, taken about 24 months after vaccination. All receptors come from a man in his fifties or sixties who received an inactivated influenza vaccine. CDR3s include the opening cysteine and the closing phenylalanine or tryptophan. A D gene is named only where the DNA matches it firmly. Where a row states a size, it is once, few, many or the class of an expanded clone; other rows omit it.

NA,NA,TRBJ2-6,TRBV28,TGTGCCAGCAGTTATTGGGCCGCCAGTGAGGGCCTGACTTTC,CASSYWAASEGLTF
NA,few,TRBJ2-7,TRBV7-6,TGTGCCAGCAGCGGAGGCCTCGCGCCCTACGAGCAGTACTTC,CASSGGLAPYEQYF
NA,NA,TRBJ1-3,TRBV5-1,TGCGCCAGCAGCTTGGGACGGGCGGCGAGCGACACCATATATTTT,CASSLGRAASDTIYF
TRBD1,NA,TRBJ1-2,TRBV7-9,TGTGCCAGCAGCCCAGAACGCGGACAGGGGCATGGCTACACCTTC,CASSPERGQGHGYTF
TRBD1,NA,TRBJ2-3,TRBV10-3,TGTGCCGGTAACAGGGGGCAAACAGATACGCAGTATTTT,CAGNRGQTDTQYF
NA,few,TRBJ2-1,TRBV27,TGTGCCAGCAGTGACGATTTGGCCTACAATGAGCAGTTCTTC,CASSDDLAYNEQFF
NA,many,TRBJ1-5,TRBV20-1,TGCAGTGTGATCCCGGGGTTTAGCAATCAGCCCCAGCATTTT,CSVIPGFSNQPQHF
TRBD2,NA,TRBJ2-3,TRBV15,TGTGCCACCAGCAGAGGGATGGCGGGAGCACCCGATACGCAGTATTTT,CATSRGMAGAPDTQYF
NA,once,TRBJ2-3,TRBV12-3/TRBV12-4,TGTGCCAGCTATCGCTATAGCACAGATACGCAGTATTTT,CASYRYSTDTQYF
NA,NA,TRBJ2-7,TRBV28,TGTGCCAGCAGTTTATTAACAGCCTCTGAGCAGTACTTC,CASSLLTASEQYF
TRBD1,many,TRBJ2-7,TRBV20-1,TGCAGTGCCAGGGGACAGGGGACCCACGAGCAGTACTTC,CSARGQGTHEQYF
NA,few,TRBJ2-7,TRBV5-1,TGCGCCAGCAGCTTGGGGGAGCCCTGGGACGAGCAGTACTTC,CASSLGEPWDEQYF
NA,NA,TRBJ2-7,TRBV25-1,TGTGCCAGCAGTGCCTCCGCGACAGCCTACGAGCAGTACTTC,CASSASATAYEQYF
NA,NA,TRBJ2-1,TRBV12-3/TRBV12-4,TGTGCCAGCAGTTTACACCAGGGTTCCTACAATGAGCAGTTCTTC,CASSLHQGSYNEQFF
NA,NA,TRBJ1-1,TRBV20-1,TGCAGTGCTAGAGATGGGAGGGAGACTCACGGAGTGACTGAAGCTTTCTTT,CSARDGRETHGVTEAFF
TRBD2,NA,TRBJ2-1,TRBV9,TGTGCCAGCGACAGCGGGAGTCAACCCTCCTACAATGAGCAGTTCTTC,CASDSGSQPSYNEQFF
NA,NA,TRBJ1-1,TRBV10-3,TGTGCCATCAGTACGACAGACAAGAACACTGAAGCTTTCTTT,CAISTTDKNTEAFF
TRBD1,NA,TRBJ1-2,TRBV24-1,TGTGCCACCGGCCCGGGACAGGGGAAAGGAGAAGGCTACACCTTC,CATGPGQGKGEGYTF
TRBD1,many,TRBJ2-1,TRBV4-3,TGCGCCAGCAGCCAAGAGGACAGGGGTGGGATTGAGCAGTTCTTC,CASSQEDRGGIEQFF
TRBD1,NA,TRBJ2-3,TRBV20-1,TGCAGTGCTAGATCGGGACAGGGGCCTCATACTAGCACAGATACGCAGTATTTT,CSARSGQGPHTSTDTQYF
TRBD1,NA,TRBJ2-4,TRBV15,TGTGCCACCAGTACAATTAAGACAGGGGGCGCACGGGCCAAAAACATTCAGTACTTC,CATSTIKTGGARAKNIQYF
NA,many,TRBJ2-4,TRBV19,TGTGCCAGTAGTCCTCAGGGGCTAGCCAAAAACATTCAGTACTTC,CASSPQGLAKNIQYF
TRBD1,many,TRBJ2-7,TRBV12-3/TRBV12-4,TGTGCCAGCAGTCGCGGAGGGACAGGGACCCTCTTC,CASSRGGTGTLF
NA,few,TRBJ2-1,TRBV6-5,TGTGCCAGCAGCTTAAAGGGCTCCTACAATGAGCAGTTCTTC,CASSLKGSYNEQFF
NA,NA,TRBJ2-3,TRBV5-4,TGTGCCAGCAGCGATGGACCAGGGACAGATACGCAGTATTTT,CASSDGPGTDTQYF
NA,few,TRBJ2-5,TRBV20-1,TGCAGTGCTATTGCAGACCAAGAGACCCAGTACTTC,CSAIADQETQYF